A selection of T cell receptor beta chains follows, all from one sample in a study of STAT5B mutations in CD4+ large granular lymphocyte leukemia. Data came from immunoSEQ multiplex PCR; TCRdb stores just in-frame clones and leaves some out. The table records approximately 33,000 clones, 88% of them present only once. Source material: CD4+ T cells from blood buffy coats. These receptors were taken from a human donor in good health. The CDR3 runs from the conserved cysteine through the conserved F or W. D genes are given only for firm matches. Rows may omit the clone size; those that give it use once, few, many or a size class.

d_call: TRBD1
j_call: TRBJ1-2
v_call: TRBV4-3
clone_size: NA
cdr3_aa: CASSPGQGNYGYTF
cdr3_nt: TGCGCCAGCAGCCCGGGACAGGGAAACTATGGCTACACCTTC

d_call: NA
j_call: TRBJ2-7
v_call: TRBV19
clone_size: NA
cdr3_aa: CASSRTAPYEQYF
cdr3_nt: TGTGCCAGTAGTAGGACAGCTCCCTACGAGCAGTACTTC

d_call: NA
j_call: TRBJ2-7
v_call: TRBV10-3
clone_size: NA
cdr3_aa: CASTTGQSSYEQYF
cdr3_nt: TGTGCCAGCACCACAGGGCAGAGCTCCTACGAGCAGTACTTC

d_call: NA
j_call: TRBJ2-7
v_call: TRBV7-9
clone_size: few
cdr3_aa: CASSFRAGLSYEQYF
cdr3_nt: TGTGCCAGCAGCTTTAGGGCAGGACTATCCTACGAGCAGTACTTC

d_call: NA
j_call: TRBJ1-2
v_call: TRBV28
clone_size: NA
cdr3_aa: CASSSPPRAKGYTF
cdr3_nt: TGTGCCAGCAGTTCCCCGCCCCGGGCTAAGGGCTACACCTTC

d_call: NA
j_call: TRBJ2-3
v_call: TRBV6-5
clone_size: NA
cdr3_aa: CASGSGTQYF
cdr3_nt: TGTGCCAGCGGCTCTGGTACGCAGTATTTT

d_call: TRBD1
j_call: TRBJ1-2
v_call: TRBV5-8
clone_size: NA
cdr3_aa: CASSGDRGFYGYTF
cdr3_nt: TGTGCCAGCAGCGGGGACAGGGGTTTCTATGGCTACACCTTC

d_call: NA
j_call: TRBJ2-5
v_call: TRBV11-1
clone_size: NA
cdr3_aa: CASSLRGETQYF
cdr3_nt: TGTGCCAGCAGCTTAAGGGGAGAGACCCAGTACTTC

d_call: NA
j_call: TRBJ2-7
v_call: TRBV14
clone_size: NA
cdr3_aa: CASSASQVAQYF
cdr3_nt: TGTGCCAGCAGCGCCAGTCAAGTTGCGCAGTACTTC

d_call: NA
j_call: TRBJ2-7
v_call: TRBV10-2
clone_size: NA
cdr3_aa: CASLGQHYEQYF
cdr3_nt: TGCGCCAGCCTAGGACAGCACTACGAGCAGTACTTC

d_call: TRBD1
j_call: TRBJ1-2
v_call: TRBV11-2
clone_size: NA
cdr3_aa: CASSQSGTGGLYGYTF
cdr3_nt: TGTGCCAGCAGCCAATCCGGGACAGGGGGACTCTATGGCTACACCTTC

d_call: TRBD1
j_call: TRBJ2-6
v_call: TRBV5-1
clone_size: once
cdr3_aa: CASSGDRGNSGANVLTF
cdr3_nt: TGCGCCAGCAGCGGGGACAGGGGGAACTCTGGGGCCAACGTCCTGACTTTC

d_call: NA
j_call: TRBJ2-6
v_call: TRBV19
clone_size: NA
cdr3_aa: CASSSRTDPSGANVLTF
cdr3_nt: TGTGCCAGTAGTAGTAGGACAGACCCCTCTGGGGCCAACGTCCTGACTTTC

d_call: NA
j_call: TRBJ2-3
v_call: TRBV9
clone_size: NA
cdr3_aa: CASSVGEDTQYF
cdr3_nt: TGTGCCAGCAGCGTAGGGGAAGATACGCAGTATTTT

d_call: NA
j_call: TRBJ1-2
v_call: TRBV5-1
clone_size: few
cdr3_aa: CASSPGIGRPTNYGYTF
cdr3_nt: TGCGCCAGCAGCCCAGGAATTGGCAGACCCACTAACTATGGCTACACCTTC

d_call: NA
j_call: TRBJ1-6
v_call: TRBV2
clone_size: NA
cdr3_aa: CASIPGNNSPLHF
cdr3_nt: TGTGCCAGCATCCCAGGGAATAATTCACCCCTCCACTTT

d_call: NA
j_call: TRBJ1-2
v_call: TRBV5-8
clone_size: NA
cdr3_aa: CASSPGTAYGYTF
cdr3_nt: TGTGCCAGCAGCCCCGGGACTGCCTATGGCTACACCTTC

d_call: NA
j_call: TRBJ1-5
v_call: TRBV7-2
clone_size: NA
cdr3_aa: CASSLPLGPQHF
cdr3_nt: TGTGCCAGCAGCTTGCCCTTGGGGCCCCAGCATTTT

d_call: NA
j_call: TRBJ1-2
v_call: TRBV4-3
clone_size: NA
cdr3_aa: CASSQDLGDSGYTF
cdr3_nt: TGCGCCAGCAGCCAAGATCTAGGGGATAGCGGCTACACCTTC

d_call: NA
j_call: TRBJ2-3
v_call: TRBV10-3
clone_size: NA
cdr3_aa: CAIWAGPTDTQYF
cdr3_nt: TGTGCCATCTGGGCGGGTCCCACAGATACGCAGTATTTT

d_call: TRBD2
j_call: TRBJ2-3
v_call: TRBV10-3
clone_size: NA
cdr3_aa: CAIRGGADTQYF
cdr3_nt: TGTGCCATCAGGGGAGGGGCAGATACGCAGTATTTT

d_call: TRBD1
j_call: TRBJ2-7
v_call: TRBV4-3
clone_size: NA
cdr3_aa: CASSQGTGEFYEQYF
cdr3_nt: TGCGCCAGCAGCCAGGGGACAGGAGAATTCTACGAGCAGTACTTC

d_call: NA
j_call: TRBJ2-7
v_call: TRBV10-2
clone_size: NA
cdr3_aa: CASTPGRTAPFEQYF
cdr3_nt: TGCGCCAGCACTCCGGGACGTACAGCGCCTTTCGAGCAGTACTTC

d_call: TRBD2
j_call: TRBJ2-7
v_call: TRBV6-6
clone_size: NA
cdr3_aa: CASSLLAGIYEQYF
cdr3_nt: TGTGCCAGCAGCCTGCTAGCGGGGATCTACGAGCAGTACTTC

d_call: NA
j_call: TRBJ2-3
v_call: TRBV10-3
clone_size: NA
cdr3_aa: CAVHGGTDTQYF
cdr3_nt: TGTGCCGTACACGGGGGCACAGATACGCAGTATTTT

d_call: TRBD2
j_call: TRBJ2-2
v_call: TRBV9
clone_size: NA
cdr3_aa: CASSPTSGGDVGELFF
cdr3_nt: TGTGCCAGCAGCCCGACTAGCGGGGGGGACGTCGGGGAGCTGTTTTTT

d_call: NA
j_call: TRBJ2-7
v_call: TRBV27
clone_size: NA
cdr3_aa: CASSRTAGMYEQYF
cdr3_nt: TGTGCCAGCAGTAGGACAGCCGGGATGTACGAGCAGTACTTC

d_call: TRBD1
j_call: TRBJ1-1
v_call: TRBV7-6
clone_size: few
cdr3_aa: CASSRQTGGNTEAFF
cdr3_nt: TGTGCCAGCAGCAGACAGACAGGGGGGAACACTGAAGCTTTCTTT

d_call: NA
j_call: TRBJ2-3
v_call: TRBV7-2
clone_size: NA
cdr3_aa: CASSLVHFSDTQYF
cdr3_nt: TGTGCCAGCAGCTTAGTCCATTTTTCAGATACGCAGTATTTT

d_call: TRBD1
j_call: TRBJ2-5
v_call: TRBV15
clone_size: once
cdr3_aa: CATSRQRTGHQETQYF
cdr3_nt: TGTGCCACCAGCAGACAAAGGACAGGGCACCAAGAGACCCAGTACTTC

d_call: NA
j_call: TRBJ1-5
v_call: TRBV5-5
clone_size: NA
cdr3_aa: CASSLAGQPQHF
cdr3_nt: TGTGCCAGCAGCTTGGCTGGTCAGCCCCAGCATTTT

d_call: TRBD1
j_call: TRBJ1-5
v_call: TRBV7-9
clone_size: NA
cdr3_aa: CASSPSGTGALDSNQPQHF
cdr3_nt: TGTGCCAGCAGCCCCTCCGGGACAGGGGCTTTAGATAGCAATCAGCCCCAGCATTTT

d_call: TRBD2
j_call: TRBJ2-1
v_call: TRBV7-2
clone_size: NA
cdr3_aa: CASIQLAGATVRQFF
cdr3_nt: TGTGCCAGCATCCAACTAGCGGGGGCCACGGTTAGGCAGTTCTTC

d_call: NA
j_call: TRBJ1-6
v_call: TRBV9
clone_size: NA
cdr3_aa: CASSAGDSPLHF
cdr3_nt: TGTGCCAGCAGCGCCGGTGATTCACCCCTCCACTTT

d_call: NA
j_call: TRBJ2-1
v_call: TRBV7-9
clone_size: once
cdr3_aa: CASSLSLRGNYNEQFF
cdr3_nt: TGTGCCAGCAGCTTAAGTTTGCGGGGTAACTACAATGAGCAGTTCTTC

d_call: NA
j_call: TRBJ1-1
v_call: TRBV5-1
clone_size: NA
cdr3_aa: CASSSPEHLNTEAFF
cdr3_nt: TGCGCCAGCAGCTCGCCGGAACACTTGAACACTGAAGCTTTCTTT

d_call: NA
j_call: TRBJ2-5
v_call: TRBV7-8
clone_size: once
cdr3_aa: CASSLRFRQPWTVYQETQYF
cdr3_nt: TGTGCCAGCAGCTTGAGGTTTCGTCAACCGTGGACCGTTTACCAAGAGACCCAGTACTTC

d_call: NA
j_call: TRBJ2-6
v_call: TRBV27
clone_size: NA
cdr3_aa: CASSPRQVGANVLTF
cdr3_nt: TGTGCCAGCAGTCCTCGACAGGTTGGGGCCAACGTCCTGACTTTC

d_call: NA
j_call: TRBJ1-1
v_call: TRBV7-2
clone_size: NA
cdr3_aa: CASSLGQVYEAFF
cdr3_nt: TGTGCCAGCAGCTTGGGGCAGGTTTATGAAGCTTTCTTT

d_call: TRBD2
j_call: TRBJ2-1
v_call: TRBV11-3
clone_size: NA
cdr3_aa: CASSGTSGVTSYNEQFF
cdr3_nt: TGTGCCAGCAGCGGGACTAGCGGGGTTACATCCTACAATGAGCAGTTCTTC

d_call: NA
j_call: TRBJ1-2
v_call: TRBV15
clone_size: NA
cdr3_aa: CATSREGRTDSNYGYTF
cdr3_nt: TGTGCCACCAGCAGAGAGGGACGGACGGACTCTAACTATGGCTACACCTTC

d_call: TRBD1
j_call: TRBJ1-3
v_call: TRBV19
clone_size: NA
cdr3_aa: CASSIENRGLDTIYF
cdr3_nt: TGTGCCAGTAGTATAGAGAACAGGGGGTTGGACACCATATATTTT

d_call: NA
j_call: TRBJ2-7
v_call: TRBV30
clone_size: NA
cdr3_aa: CAWSRQGAEQYF
cdr3_nt: TGTGCCTGGAGTAGGCAGGGAGCTGAGCAGTACTTC

d_call: TRBD2
j_call: TRBJ2-2
v_call: TRBV5-1
clone_size: NA
cdr3_aa: CASSLGLAANTGELFF
cdr3_nt: TGCGCCAGCAGCTTGGGTCTAGCGGCGAACACCGGGGAGCTGTTTTTT

d_call: NA
j_call: TRBJ2-1
v_call: TRBV19
clone_size: NA
cdr3_aa: CASSTDSLGSYNEQFF
cdr3_nt: TGTGCCAGTAGTACGGACAGTCTGGGATCCTACAATGAGCAGTTCTTC

d_call: NA
j_call: TRBJ2-3
v_call: TRBV18
clone_size: NA
cdr3_aa: CASSPALDGGTDTQYF
cdr3_nt: TGTGCCAGCTCACCAGCACTAGACGGGGGCACAGATACGCAGTATTTT

d_call: NA
j_call: TRBJ2-2
v_call: TRBV5-6
clone_size: NA
cdr3_aa: CASSSAPDSGTTGELFF
cdr3_nt: TGTGCCAGCAGCTCAGCCCCCGACAGTGGGACCACCGGGGAGCTGTTTTTT

d_call: TRBD1
j_call: TRBJ1-1
v_call: TRBV6-5
clone_size: NA
cdr3_aa: CASSSLQGAGTEAFF
cdr3_nt: TGTGCCAGCAGTTCTCTTCAGGGGGCAGGCACTGAAGCTTTCTTT

d_call: NA
j_call: TRBJ2-6
v_call: TRBV18
clone_size: NA
cdr3_aa: CASTGQGISGANVLTF
cdr3_nt: TGTGCCTCAACTGGGCAGGGGATCTCTGGGGCCAACGTCCTGACTTTC

d_call: NA
j_call: TRBJ1-4
v_call: TRBV2
clone_size: NA
cdr3_aa: CARAPSRGEKLFF
cdr3_nt: TGTGCCAGGGCCCCTTCTAGAGGTGAAAAACTGTTTTTT

d_call: NA
j_call: TRBJ1-1
v_call: TRBV6-4
clone_size: NA
cdr3_aa: CASSDQPNTEAFF
cdr3_nt: TGTGCCAGCAGTGATCAGCCGAACACTGAAGCTTTCTTT

d_call: NA
j_call: TRBJ1-4
v_call: TRBV19
clone_size: once
cdr3_aa: CASSILGGYEKLFF
cdr3_nt: TGTGCCAGTAGTATACTCGGGGGATATGAAAAACTGTTTTTT

d_call: NA
j_call: TRBJ2-2
v_call: TRBV7-2
clone_size: NA
cdr3_aa: CASSLDVARARTGELFF
cdr3_nt: TGTGCCAGCAGCTTAGACGTCGCCAGGGCGAGGACCGGGGAGCTGTTTTTT